This is a list of T cell receptor beta chains from one sample in a study of post-analysis software for immune sequencing data. TCRdb fed the PCR reads into MiXCR, producing one record per CDR3 protein. The data show roughly 400,000 distinct CDR3 sequences, with about 40% seen just once and approximately 7.1% held by the top ten. Sequencing was performed on blood. The receptors stem from a girl under 10 years old with multiple sclerosis. The CDR3 runs from the conserved cysteine through the conserved F or W. The D gene is left open where the match is weak. Clone size, where shown, is once, few, many, or a class for clones that have expanded.

>NA|TRBV7-9|TRBJ2-3|few
TGTGCCAGCAGCGCAGAGGGATTTGGGGATACGCAGTATTTT
CASSAEGFGDTQYF
>NA|TRBV7-8|TRBJ1-2|few
TGTGCCAGCAGCTTAGCCGGGACCTACTATGGCTACACCTTC
CASSLAGTYYGYTF
>TRBD1|TRBV9|TRBJ1-2|NA
TGTACCAGCAGCGTAGGGACAGGAACCGCTTTGCGCTACACCTTC
CTSSVGTGTALRYTF
>TRBD2|TRBV7-2|TRBJ2-3|NA
TGTGCCAGCAGCTGGGGACTAGCCATGGTGCCAGATACGCAGTATTTT
CASSWGLAMVPDTQYF
>TRBD2|TRBV7-9|TRBJ2-1|few
TGTGCCAGCAGAACCACGAACGAGCGGGAGAGCGGGTATGAGCAGTTCTTC
CASRTTNERESGYEQFF
>TRBD1|TRBV5-1|TRBJ2-1|once
TGCGCCAGCAGCTTGGAGGGCAGGGGGTTCTACAATGAGCAGTTCTTC
CASSLEGRGFYNEQFF
>NA|TRBV5-1|TRBJ1-2|NA
TGCGCCAGCAGCTTGCCACTGGACAGATACTATGGCTACACCTTC
CASSLPLDRYYGYTF
>TRBD2|TRBV20-1|TRBJ2-7|NA
TGCAGTGCTAGAGTCCCCGGGACTAGCTACGAGCAGTACTTC
CSARVPGTSYEQYF
>TRBD1|TRBV10-3|TRBJ2-3|NA
TGTGCCATCAGTGAGTCGACTCAGGGGGCCTCCACAGATACGCAGTATTTT
CAISESTQGASTDTQYF
>NA|TRBV5-1|TRBJ1-4|NA
TGCGCCAGCAGCAGAGGACAGCCAAATGAAAAACTGTTTTTT
CASSRGQPNEKLFF
>NA|TRBV10-3|TRBJ2-5|few
TGTGCCATCAGTGAACTCCCGGCGAGAGAGACCCAGTACTTC
CAISELPARETQYF
>TRBD2|TRBV7-3|TRBJ2-5|few
TGTGCCAGCAGGCTTACGGGACTAGCGGGCGGGGAGACCCAGTACTTC
CASRLTGLAGGETQYF
>NA|TRBV4-1|TRBJ1-2|few
TGCGCCAGCAGCTCCCATGGCATGAACTATGGCTACACCTTC
CASSSHGMNYGYTF
>NA|TRBV5-5|TRBJ2-7|few
TGTGCCAGCAGCTTGGGACGATCCACCTACGAGCAGTACTTC
CASSLGRSTYEQYF
>TRBD1|TRBV20-1|TRBJ1-1|few
TGCAGTGCTCATCTACAGGGGGCCAACACTGAAGCTTTCTTT
CSAHLQGANTEAFF
>TRBD2|TRBV7-9|TRBJ2-1|NA
TGTGCCAGCAGCTTAAAGGTAGCGGGGGACTACAATGAGCAGTTCTTC
CASSLKVAGDYNEQFF
>TRBD1|TRBV12-3/TRBV12-4|TRBJ2-7|NA
TGTGCCAGCAGTTTAGCGATACCTAGGGACAGGTTTGACTACGAGCAGTACTTC
CASSLAIPRDRFDYEQYF
>TRBD2|TRBV7-8|TRBJ2-1|NA
TGTGCCAGCAGTCGTAACAGAGCGGGAGGGCCCGACAATGAGCAGTTCTTC
CASSRNRAGGPDNEQFF
>NA|TRBV5-6|TRBJ2-7|NA
TGTGCCAGCAGCCTTGGACTGGGAGCATCGTACGAGCAGTACTTC
CASSLGLGASYEQYF
>NA|TRBV7-2|TRBJ1-2|NA
TGTGCCAGCAGCTTACAGGGTGATAACTATGGCTACACCTTC
CASSLQGDNYGYTF
>TRBD1|TRBV20-1|TRBJ2-7|NA
TGCAGTGCTCCTTCGCCGGGACAGGGGGGAGACGAGCAGTACTTC
CSAPSPGQGGDEQYF
>TRBD1|TRBV7-9|TRBJ2-1|few
TGTGCCAGCAGCCGATCGACAGGGAGCAATGAGCAGTTCTTC
CASSRSTGSNEQFF
>NA|TRBV5-5|TRBJ2-7|NA
TGTGCCAGCAGCTTGACAGGGATAGCCTACGAGCAGTACTTC
CASSLTGIAYEQYF
>NA|TRBV4-1|TRBJ2-3|NA
TGCGCCAGCAGCCAAGATCTGGGGACGCGGTATTTT
CASSQDLGTRYF
>NA|TRBV9|TRBJ2-3|NA
TGTGCCAGCAGCGTAAGTGCAGATACGCAGTATTTT
CASSVSADTQYF
>TRBD1|TRBV7-9|TRBJ1-5|NA
TGTGCCAGCAGCCGGACAGGGCATAGCAATCAGCCCCAGCATTTT
CASSRTGHSNQPQHF
>TRBD2|TRBV7-2|TRBJ2-3|few
TGTGCCAGCAGCTTAGCGGTCGGGGGGAGCACAGATACGCAGTATTTT
CASSLAVGGSTDTQYF
>NA|TRBV9|TRBJ2-1|NA
TGTGCCAGCAGCCCCTTGGGTAGTCTGAATGAGCAGTTCTTC
CASSPLGSLNEQFF
>NA|TRBV9|TRBJ2-1|NA
TGTGCCAGCAGCCGGTGGGAAGGTGGCAATGAGCAGTTCTTC
CASSRWEGGNEQFF
>NA|TRBV7-2|TRBJ2-4|NA
TGTGCCAGCAGCTTAATGAATCTAGCCAAAAACATTCAGTACTTC
CASSLMNLAKNIQYF
>TRBD2|TRBV6-2/TRBV6-3|TRBJ2-5|NA
TGTGCCAGCAGTTCTAGCGGGTTCGGGGAGCAGTACTTC
CASSSSGFGEQYF
>NA|TRBV5-1|TRBJ1-4|once
TGCGCCAGCAGCTCATCAGGTGGATACGAAAAACTGTTTTTT
CASSSSGGYEKLFF
>TRBD2|TRBV20-1|TRBJ2-7|few
TGCAGTGCTAGAGATTGGGCGGGAGGGTTGTACGAGCAGTACTTC
CSARDWAGGLYEQYF
>NA|TRBV12-3/TRBV12-4|TRBJ2-7|many
TGTGCCAGCAGTTTAGGGGACCCAGCCTCCTACGAGCAGTACTTC
CASSLGDPASYEQYF
>TRBD1|TRBV7-8|TRBJ1-1|NA
TGTGCCAGCAGCCCGACAGGGAGGGGTGCTTTCTTT
CASSPTGRGAFF
>NA|TRBV4-1|TRBJ1-4|NA
TGCGCCAGCAGCCACTTCCGGGACGCGACTAATGAAAAACTGTTTTTT
CASSHFRDATNEKLFF
>NA|TRBV15|TRBJ2-3|few
TGTGCCACCAGCAGAGGGGCTGCTCCTACGCAGTATTTT
CATSRGAAPTQYF
>TRBD2|TRBV7-3|TRBJ2-4|NA
TGTGCCAGCAGCTCCGGGACTAGCGGGAGAGATCTTAATGAGCAGTACTTC
CASSSGTSGRDLNEQYF
>TRBD1|TRBV28|TRBJ2-7|NA
TGTGCCAGCAGTTTAGAGACAGGGGGCTTCGAGCAGTACTTC
CASSLETGGFEQYF
>NA|TRBV3-1|TRBJ2-1|NA
TGTGCCAGCAGCCGGTTTTCGTATAATGAGCAGTTCTTC
CASSRFSYNEQFF
>NA|TRBV5-6|TRBJ2-5|NA
TGTGCCAGCAGCTTACGACTGGGCCCAAGGGAGACCCAGTACTTC
CASSLRLGPRETQYF
>TRBD1|TRBV7-2|TRBJ2-1|NA
TGTGCCAGCAGCTTAACTAGAGGACAGGGGCAAAATGAGCAGTTCTTC
CASSLTRGQGQNEQFF
>NA|TRBV7-3|TRBJ2-1|few
TGTGCCAGCAGCTTATCCTACGGGGGTGAGCAGTTCTTC
CASSLSYGGEQFF
>NA|TRBV18|TRBJ2-7|NA
TGTGCCAGCTCGGGCGCGGGGCTTTCCTCCTACGAGCAGTACTTC
CASSGAGLSSYEQYF
>NA|TRBV15|TRBJ2-5|NA
TGTGCCGCCAGCAGAGATACCTACCAAGGAGAGACCCAGTACTTC
CAASRDTYQGETQYF
>TRBD2|TRBV4-2|TRBJ2-7|many
TGTGCCAGCAGCCCGACTAGCGGGCTCGACTACGAGCAGTACTTC
CASSPTSGLDYEQYF
>NA|TRBV7-8|TRBJ2-7|NA
TGTGCCAGCAGCTTGGCAGACAGTTCCTTTTTTCACGAGCAGTACTTC
CASSLADSSFFHEQYF
>NA|TRBV28|TRBJ2-7|few
TGTGCCAGCAGTCTCCACTCCGGGCCCCTAAACTACGAGCAGTACTTC
CASSLHSGPLNYEQYF
>NA|TRBV9|TRBJ2-1|NA
TGTGCCAGCAGCGTAGGCGATGGGTACGGTGAGCAGTTCTTC
CASSVGDGYGEQFF
>TRBD2|TRBV6-6|TRBJ2-2|NA
TGTGCCAGTCGACCGGGACTAGCTGTCGGGGAGCTGTTTTTT
CASRPGLAVGELFF
>TRBD1|TRBV12-3/TRBV12-4|TRBJ2-5|few
TGTGCCAGCAGCGACAGGGAATTCCAAGAGACCCAGGACTTC
CASSDREFQETQDF
>NA|TRBV29-1|TRBJ2-7|NA
TGCAGCGTTGAAGAGACAGCAAACTACGAGCAGTACTTC
CSVEETANYEQYF
>TRBD1|TRBV29-1|TRBJ2-7|few
TGCAGCGCCACCCTCGCAGGAGCAGGGGGCGGCGATCAGTACTTC
CSATLAGAGGGDQYF
>TRBD1|TRBV7-9|TRBJ1-5|few
TGTGCCAGCAGCTTAAGCCGGGACAGGACCTACTATAGCAATCAGCCCCAGCATTTT
CASSLSRDRTYYSNQPQHF
>NA|TRBV12-3/TRBV12-4|TRBJ2-7|few
TGTGCCAGCAGTTACCAGGGACGGGGAGCTTTCGACGAGCAGTACTTC
CASSYQGRGAFDEQYF